A single sample gave rise to the 5 T cell receptor beta chains below, sequenced in a study of regulatory and conventional T cells in RAG deficiency. Blood CD4+ CD25-low CD127-high conventional T cells supplied the genomic DNA template. Profiled with immunoSEQ multiplex PCR; TCRdb holds only in-frame clones, not every one. The sample holds some 1,000 clones; over 80% are singletons and the top ten take just over 7.5%. Input material: CD4+ effector T cells sorted from blood. The source of these receptors is a human donor with RAG deficiency presenting as combined immunodeficiency.

The gene calls are TRBV6-5 and TRBJ2-3; TRBD1 or TRBD2 may be the D gene (5 bases each). The germline V gene encodes CDR1 MNHEY and CDR2 SVGAGI. V lost 6 bases and J lost 0, with 10 bases in between. The CDR3 extends over 14 amino acids. The DNA of the CDR3 is TGTGCCAGCAGACGGGACCCTAGCACAGATACGCAGTATTTT. Translated: CASRRDPSTDTQYF.

The CDR3 reads CASSLAYEQYF. The DNA for the CDR3 is TGTGCCAGCAGCCTAGCCTACGAGCAGTACTTC. The chain carries TRBV14 and TRBJ2-7; D uncertain. Per germline, CDR1 SGHDN and CDR2 FVKESK. Trimming shortened V by 4 bases and J by 2 bases, and 3 bases separated the two germline ends. CDR3 length: 11 amino acids. Combining the CDR3 with reference TRBV14 and TRBJ2-7 gives the whole variable domain EAGVTQFPSHSVIEKGQTVTLRCDPISGHDNLYWYRRVMGKEIKFLLHFVKESKQDESGMPNNRFLAERTGGTYSTLKVQPAELEDSGVYFCASSLAYEQYFGPGTRLTVT.

V and J are TRBV19 and TRBJ2-1, with TRBD2 as a possible D gene (7 bases). Germline CDR1 LNHDA, CDR2 SQIVND (reference sequence). This CDR3 spans 13 amino acids. V was trimmed by 1 base and J by 10 bases, leaving 11 bases between them. As DNA, the CDR3 is TGTGCCAGTAGTATAGGAGGGGGAGGGGAGCAGTTCTTC. Its translation is CASSIGGGGEQFF. Drawing the rest from reference TRBV19 and TRBJ2-1, the complete variable domain is DGGITQSPKYLFRKEGQNVTLSCEQNLNHDAMYWYRQDPGQGLRLIYYSQIVNDFQKGDIAEGYSVSREKKESFPLTVTSAQKNPTAFYLCASSIGGGGEQFFGPGTRLTVL.

This clone occurred once. The J gene is TRBJ2-3, the V gene TRBV5-5, with D uncertain. V was shortened by 0 bases and J by 2 bases, with 4 bases between the two germline ends. CDR3 length: 13 amino acids. Germline values: CDR1 SGHKS, CDR2 YYEKEE (reference sequence). The CDR3 DNA sequence: TGTGCCAGCAGCTTGGCTAACACAGATACGCAGTATTTT. Residues: CASSLANTDTQYF.

The chain carries TRBV18 and TRBJ2-1; maybe TRBD2 (5 bases). CDR3 length equals 17 residues. Germline-derived CDR1 and CDR2 are KGHSH and LQKENI. V lost 4 bases and J lost 4, with 20 bases in between. DNA of the CDR3: TGTGCCAGCTCACTTCGGATACAAGGTCCGGGGTACAATGAGCAGTTCTTC. Translated, it gives CASSLRIQGPGYNEQFF.